This TCR beta chain was recovered during a study of regulatory T cells in long-lasting Graves disease. The sample holds many counts of this clonotype. CDR1 and CDR2 from the germline V gene are SGHRS and YFSETQ. The CDR3 sequence is 15 residues long. V was pared by 4 bases and J by 0 bases, with 11 bases between. Specified time point: newly diagnosed GD, antithyroid drugs for less than 3 months. From RNA extracted from PBMCs, the TCR library was made. With iRepertoire HTBI primers and Arm-PCR of CDR3 regions, TCR beta libraries were built. TCRdb re-called the multiplex PCR reads through MiXCR, storing one row per CDR3 protein. In the table there are a few hundred thousand distinct CDR3 sequences, 15% of which are singletons. These data are also associated with another study on T cells in Graves' hyperthyroidism and ophthalmopathy.

This TCR derives from a woman in her thirties or forties with Graves disease. The source was peripheral blood mononuclear cells (PBMCs), collected at new diagnosis, from a patient treated with antithyroid drugs. The chain uses TRBV5-1 and TRBJ2-1, with D unclear. The CDR3 DNA follows: TGCGCCAGCAGCGCGAGGACGAGCTCCTACAATGAGCAGTTCTTC. Translated, it gives CASSARTSSYNEQFF.